This T cell receptor beta chain was captured in a study of graft-versus-host responses after intestinal transplantation. The overall study: Anti-thymocyte globulin induction, then tacrolimus and steroids for about 3 years, went to all recipients.

With roughly 200,000 irradiated, violet-dye-labeled stimulator cells, roughly 200,000 CFSE-labeled responder cells were plated. The sample holds a few counts of this clone. The length of the CDR3 is 16 residues. The junction had 7 bases not matched to a gene; V was cut back by 3 bases and J by 3 bases. Germline values: CDR1 MDHEN, CDR2 SYDVKM. Some clones are missing from TCRdb's copy, which holds only in-frame ones; the method was immunoSEQ multiplex PCR. The sample lists over 15,000 clones; about two fifths were seen once. The chain couples TRBV28 to TRBJ2-1, with TRBD2 matching over 8 bases. This receptor was taken from a human patient who received an intestinal transplant. Sequenced here: alloreactive CD8+ T cells from a mixed lymphocyte reaction culture, sampled before intestinal transplant. The subset denotes: CFSE-low proliferating T cells sorted from roughly 6-day pre-transplant mixed lymphocyte reaction (GvH or HvG direction). CDR3 loop: CASSFPTSGSYNEQFF. The DNA of the CDR3 is TGTGCCAGCAGTTTCCCCACCAGCGGGAGCTACAATGAGCAGTTCTTC.